This TCR beta chain comes out of a study of cytotoxic CD8 clonotypes in ibrutinib-treated CLL. For the study at large: Response samples followed a median roughly 13 months of treatment, range 6 to 36.

The CDR3 is made up of 15 amino acids. V was shortened by 3 bases and J by 2 bases, with 12 bases between the two germline ends. Germline CDR1 MGHRA, CDR2 YSYEKL. Profiling relied on immunoSEQ multiplex PCR, and the TCRdb table lists in-frame clones only, not all of them. Counted here are fewer than 300,000 clones, 70% to 80% occurring once; the ten biggest clones make up about 5.8%. This sample comprised PBMCs, obtained at disease progression, from a patient treated with ibrutinib. The TCR sequence derives from a human donor with chronic lymphocytic leukemia. The V gene is TRBV4-1, the J gene TRBJ2-3; D tentatively fits TRBD1 or TRBD2 (5 bases each). CDR3 DNA: TGCGCCAGCAGCCACTTTTCCGGGACCACAGATACGCAGTATTTT. Translating gives CASSHFSGTTDTQYF.